These 16 T cell receptor beta chains share one sample of origin, sequenced in a study of T-cell reconstitution after alpha-beta-depleted transplantation in children. It was with unique molecular identifiers that the TCRbeta library was prepared. TCRdb re-analysed the PCR reads in MiXCR, keeping a single row per CDR3 protein. The sample carries 640,000 or so distinct CDR3 sequences, over 15% recorded once. The material sequenced was PBMCs from the stem cell graft donor, taken from the stem cell graft. Source of these receptors: a human donor who donated a stem cell graft to a child with acute myeloid leukemia.

The chain combines TRBV6-1 with TRBJ1-6; TRBD1 might be the D (5 bases). Looked up from germline, CDR1 is MNHNS and CDR2 is SASEGT. The CDR3 consists of 17 residues. V gave up 1 base and J gave up 3 bases, with 13 bases separating them. This chain's CDR3 is CASSEVWGEIYNSPLHF. The CDR3 DNA is TGTGCCAGCAGTGAAGTCTGGGGGGAAATCTATAATTCACCCCTCCACTTT.

This clonotype has at least ten counts. The chain employs TRBV20-1 and TRBJ1-5, with 10 bases identical to TRBD1. Per germline, CDR1 DFQATT and CDR2 SNEGSKA (reference sequence). Trimming cost V 5 bases and J 0 bases; bases outside gene matches: 7. The CDR3 runs to 16 residues. DNA of the CDR3: TGCAGTGCTGGGACAGGGGACTTTTATAGCAATCAGCCCCAGCATTTT. This gives the protein CSAGTGDFYSNQPQHF.

There are many counts of this clonotype. The CDR3, as DNA: TGCAGCGTTGTGAATGTTTTTGGGACAGGGTTGTATTTT. This gives the protein CSVVNVFGTGLYF. The V gene is TRBV29-1, the J gene TRBJ2-3; 9 bases map to TRBD1. The V gene end was trimmed by 4 bases and the J gene end by 14 bases; junction bases not matched to a gene: 13. Germline CDR1 reads SQVTM; CDR2 reads ANQGSEA. The CDR3 has 13 residues.

This clonotype was detected many times. V is TRBV29-1 and J is TRBJ1-1; unclear D gene. The CDR3 runs 12 residues. Germline V gene data show CDR1 as SQVTM and CDR2 as ANQGSEA. V dropped 2 bases and J dropped 0 bases, with 4 bases sitting between them. The CDR3 DNA reads as TGCAGCGTTGAAAGCGTGAACACTGAAGCTTTCTTT. This codes for CSVESVNTEAFF. Complete variable domain (other parts from reference TRBV29-1 and TRBJ1-1): SAVISQKPSRDICQRGTSLTIQCQVDSQVTMMFWYRQQPGQSLTLIATANQGSEATYESGFVIDKFPISRPNLTFSTLTVSNMSPEDSSIYLCSVESVNTEAFFGQGTRLTVV.

This clonotype has just a few counts. V is TRBV28 and J is TRBJ2-4, with TRBD2 matching over 8 bases. In germline, CDR1 is MDHEN, CDR2 SYDVKM. V lost 6 bases, J lost 3 bases, and 10 bases stayed unmatched. The CDR3 is made up of 16 amino acids. CDR3 DNA sequence: TGTGCCAGCAGCCCGGCGGGGGGAGAAGTCAAAAACATTCAGTACTTC. Protein sequence: CASSPAGGEVKNIQYF.

The rearrangement uses TRBV12-3 or TRBV12-4 and TRBJ1-2; 8 nucleotides agree with TRBD1. The CDR3 is made up of 14 amino acids. The V and J ends lost 5 bases and 4 bases, in that order; junction bases with no gene match: 6. The CDR3 coding sequence is TGTGCCAGCAGTAGCCCCGGGACAGGCTATGGCTACACCTTC. It yields the protein CASSSPGTGYGYTF.

This clonotype was counted many times. V gene TRBV13 combines with J gene TRBJ1-2, with no clear D. The germline V gene has CDR1 PRHDT and CDR2 FYEKMQ (reference sequence). The CDR3 sequence is 13 residues long. The ends were cut back, 4 bases at V and 1 base at J, with 7 bases in the middle. CDR3 in amino acids: CASSSGFNYGYTF. CDR3 in DNA: TGTGCCAGCAGCTCCGGATTTAACTATGGCTACACCTTC.

This clonotype was recorded many times. V usage is TRBV20-1 and J usage is TRBJ2-3, with 16 bases that match TRBD2. The germline CDR1 and CDR2 sequences are DFQATT and SNEGSKA (reference sequence). V shed 3 bases and J 4 bases; nucleotides not matched to a gene: 16. The CDR3 is 20 amino acids. Written as DNA, the CDR3 is TGCAGTGCTAGGTCTCCTACTCCGGGACTAGCGGGGGGGCCGGCAGATACGCAGTATTTT. Translated, it gives CSARSPTPGLAGGPADTQYF.

The sample holds many counts of this clonotype. CDR3 DNA: TGTGCCAGCAGTTTACGGTTCGAGCAGTACTTC. Translating it yields CASSLRFEQYF. This chain uses TRBV12-3 or TRBV12-4 with TRBJ2-7; D gene ambiguous. The V gene lost 2 bases and the J gene lost 6 bases, with 5 bases spanning the gap. The CDR3 is 11 amino acids.

This clonotype was detected ten times or more. The V gene is TRBV6-5, the J gene TRBJ1-1, with D unresolved. Deletions cut 7 bases from V and 3 bases from J, with 15 bases between. The germline V gene encodes CDR1 MNHEY and CDR2 SVGAGI. This CDR3 is built from 14 residues. The CDR3 DNA reads TGTGCCAGCATGGCGTGCCCCGGGGACACTGAAGCTTTCTTT. Protein sequence: CASMACPGDTEAFF.

This chain uses TRBV28 with TRBJ2-4, with D perhaps given as TRBD1 or TRBD2 (5 bases each). Germline V gives CDR1 MDHEN, CDR2 SYDVKM. The CDR3 loop spans 15 amino acids. V lost 3 bases, J lost 7 bases, and 16 bases lay in between. CDR3 sequence: CASSFEGRRVNIQYF. The CDR3 nucleotides read TGTGCCAGCAGTTTCGAGGGACGGCGAGTGAACATTCAGTACTTC.

This clonotype appeared a few times. V and J are TRBV7-6 and TRBJ2-1; TRBD2 agrees at 9 bases. The germline CDR1 and CDR2 sequences are SGHVS and FNYEAQ. This CDR3 contains 14 residues. The V and J ends lost 5 bases and 10 bases, in that order; junction bases with no gene match: 9. The CDR3: CASSPGLALQEQFF. The CDR3 DNA reads as TGTGCCAGCAGCCCGGGACTAGCTCTACAGGAGCAGTTCTTC. The variable domain in full, with the rest retrieved from reference TRBV7-6 and TRBJ2-1, is GAGVSQSPRYKVTKRGQDVALRCDPISGHVSLYWYRQALGQGPEFLTYFNYEAQQDKSGLPNDRFSAERPEGSISTLTIQRTEQRDSAMYRCASSPGLALQEQFFGPGTRLTVL.

Many counts were recorded for this clonotype. This chain joins TRBV7-2 and TRBJ2-3; D possibly corresponds to TRBD2 (6 bases). Germline lookup yields CDR1 SGHTA and CDR2 FQGNSA. V lost 8 bases to trimming and J lost 3 bases, with 12 bases between them. The CDR3 spans 13 residues. The CDR3 DNA reads as TGTGCCAGCGAAAACGGGGGTACAGATACGCAGTATTTT. Translation gives CASENGGTDTQYF. Full variable domain (missing parts from reference TRBV7-2 and TRBJ2-3): GAGVSQSPSNKVTEKGKDVELRCDPISGHTALYWYRQSLGQGLEFLIYFQGNSAPDKSGLPSDRFSAERTGGSVSTLTIQRTQQEDSAVYLCASENGGTDTQYFGPGTRLTVL.

The chain combines TRBV30 with TRBJ1-2, with 9 bases matching TRBD1. The CDR3 totals 14 residues. Germline V gene lookup returns CDR1 GTSNPN and CDR2 SVGIG (reference sequence). The V segment lost 2 bases and the J segment 6 bases; nucleotides outside the gene matches: 7. The CDR3 region is CAWSITGGLDGYTF. CDR3 in DNA: TGTGCCTGGAGTATCACAGGGGGCCTGGATGGCTACACCTTC.

This clonotype was picked up a small number of times. The V call is TRBV20-1, the J call TRBJ1-1; D ambiguous. Trimming removed 6 bases at V and 2 bases at J, with 16 bases between. CDR1 is DFQATT and CDR2 is SNEGSKA in the germline V gene (reference sequence). The CDR3 sequence is 14 residues long. CDR3 region: CSARLPGSNTEAFF. The CDR3 nucleotides are TGCAGTGCCCGTCTCCCGGGCTCCAACACTGAAGCTTTCTTT.

This clonotype was detected only a few times. The chain recombines TRBV6-1 with TRBJ2-1; D is perhaps TRBD2 (6 bases). CDR1 MNHNS and CDR2 SASEGT come from the germline V gene. The CDR3 totals 16 residues. V dropped 6 bases and J dropped 4 bases, with 19 bases sitting between them. The CDR3 is CASSSREDQGYNEQFF. CDR3 DNA: TGTGCCAGCAGCAGTAGGGAGGATCAGGGTTACAATGAGCAGTTCTTC.